Each of the 4 T cell receptor beta chains below was sequenced from the same sample in a study of T cells in Graves' hyperthyroidism and ophthalmopathy. TCR beta CDR3 region amplification was performed from RNA transcripts. First-round RT-PCR of the TCR CDR3 relied on the HTBI primer set. TCRdb redid the calling of the multiplex PCR reads with MiXCR, one entry per CDR3 protein. The table shows almost 600,000 distinct CDR3 sequences, with about 14% occurring only once. Input material: blood. Source of these receptors: a woman aged 25 to 39 with Graves' hyperthyroidism that later progressed to Graves' ophthalmopathy.

This clonotype was found many times. The chain has TRBV30 and TRBJ2-1; 14 bases match TRBD2. The CDR3 is made up of 16 amino acids. V lost 3 bases, J lost 8 bases, and 9 bases stayed unmatched. Germline-derived CDR1 and CDR2 are GTSNPN and SVGIG (reference sequence). CDR3 nucleotide sequence: TGTGCCTGGAGGACACTAGGGACTAGCGGGAGTCATGAGCAGTTCTTC. It codes for CAWRTLGTSGSHEQFF.

CDR3: CASSEVGPNTGELFF. The CDR3 coding sequence is TGTGCCAGCAGTGAAGTGGGCCCGAACACCGGGGAGCTGTTTTTT. The chain couples TRBV2 to TRBJ2-2; D is ambiguous. Germline V lookup: CDR1 SNHLY, CDR2 FYNNEI. With 1 base removed from V and 0 bases from J, the gap between germline ends came to 6 bases. This CDR3 contains 15 residues.

There are many counts of this clonotype. The CDR3 loop is CASSYSAIPQYF. In nucleotides, the CDR3 is TGTGCCAGCAGTTACTCGGCTATTCCCCAGTACTTC. The chain carries TRBV6-2 or TRBV6-3 and TRBJ2-5; D unclear. CDR3 length: 12 amino acids. V lost 0 bases, J lost 9 bases, and 8 bases lay in between. The germline CDR1 and CDR2 sequences are MNHEY and SVGEGT.

CDR3 bases: TGTGCCAGCAGCCAAACGGCGAGGAATAACCTCCACTTT. Translating it yields CASSQTARNNLHF. V gene TRBV3-1 combines with J gene TRBJ1-6; unclear D gene. Germline assignment: CDR1 LGHDT and CDR2 YNNKEL (reference sequence). The CDR3 loop spans 13 amino acids. The V end lost 2 bases, the J end lost 15 bases, and 14 bases lay between the germline ends.